The sequence of this T cell receptor (beta chain) was determined in a study of cytomegalovirus exposure and HLA in healthy donors. The study's findings and limits: Cytomegalovirus association was assigned to approximately 160 TCR beta chains. TCR association rates varied by HLA locus in a later analysis, with DRB1 highest and HLA-C lowest.

Concerning this clone: Its antigen is not known.

The primer mix had 60 Vbeta and 13 Jbeta primers. Measured with immunoSEQ multiplex PCR; TCRdb has only the in-frame clones, and not every one. The data show some 140,000 clones, with roughly 70% seen just once and 1.5% to 2% held by the top ten. This TCR came from a human donor in good health. The sample was PBMCs.

The CDR3 protein is CASSLVLSRQANTGELFF. The DNA of the CDR3 is TGTGCCAGCAGTTTGGTGTTGAGTCGTCAGGCGAACACCGGGGAGCTGTTTTTT. This chain joins TRBV27 and TRBJ2-2; D uncertain. The CDR3 totals 18 residues. Germline V lookup: CDR1 MNHEY, CDR2 SMNVEV (reference sequence). V was pared by 3 bases and J by 0 bases, with 17 bases between.